This is a list of T cell receptor beta chains from one sample in a study of shared clonotypes between healthy human individuals. Clones were sequenced by immunoSEQ multiplex PCR, and TCRdb holds only the in-frame ones, with some missing. The sample carries 650,000 to 700,000 clones, about 90% recorded once. The sequenced sample consisted of memory CD8+ T cells from PBMCs. These receptors were collected from a man aged 18 to 29 in good health. Some clones in this sample may be carry-over from other donors' samples. The CDR3 runs from the conserved cysteine through the conserved F or W. A D gene is named only where the DNA matches it firmly. Expanded clones get a size class; other rows say once, few or many, or leave the size out.

j_call: TRBJ2-5
d_call: TRBD1
v_call: TRBV28
cdr3_length: 14
clone_size: -
cdr3_aa: CASSRGQGRETQYF
cdr3_nt: TGTGCCAGCAGTCGCGGACAGGGGAGGGAGACCCAGTACTTC

j_call: TRBJ2-4
d_call: -
v_call: TRBV4-3
cdr3_length: 18
clone_size: once
cdr3_aa: CASSQDFLPGGQGNIQYF
cdr3_nt: TGCGCCAGCAGCCAAGATTTCTTGCCTGGGGGGCAGGGAAACATTCAGTACTTC

j_call: TRBJ2-2
d_call: TRBD2
v_call: TRBV5-4
cdr3_length: 18
clone_size: -
cdr3_aa: CASSFLASGRPNTGELFF
cdr3_nt: TGTGCCAGCAGCTTTTTGGCTAGCGGGAGGCCAAACACCGGGGAGCTGTTTTTT

j_call: TRBJ1-2
d_call: -
v_call: TRBV27
cdr3_length: 14
clone_size: -
cdr3_aa: CASSSRSGLYGYTF
cdr3_nt: TGTGCCAGCAGCTCCAGATCGGGGTTGTATGGCTACACCTTC

j_call: TRBJ2-7
d_call: TRBD2
v_call: TRBV23-1
cdr3_length: 18
clone_size: -
cdr3_aa: CASSQGGLAGNHSYEQYF
cdr3_nt: TGCGCCAGCAGTCAAGGTGGACTAGCGGGAAACCACTCCTACGAGCAGTACTTC

j_call: TRBJ2-1
d_call: -
v_call: TRBV27
cdr3_length: 13
clone_size: -
cdr3_aa: CASSFNSYNEQFF
cdr3_nt: TGTGCCAGCAGTTTTAACTCGTACAATGAGCAGTTCTTC

j_call: TRBJ2-7
d_call: -
v_call: TRBV6-1
cdr3_length: 14
clone_size: -
cdr3_aa: CATQASLLLREQYF
cdr3_nt: TGTGCCACCCAGGCCTCCTTGCTTCTTCGCGAGCAGTACTTC

j_call: TRBJ2-2
d_call: -
v_call: TRBV2
cdr3_length: 16
clone_size: -
cdr3_aa: CASSGSGITNTGELFF
cdr3_nt: TGTGCCAGCAGTGGGAGCGGAATAACGAACACCGGGGAGCTGTTTTTT

j_call: TRBJ2-7
d_call: TRBD2
v_call: TRBV10-3
cdr3_length: 19
clone_size: once
cdr3_aa: CAISGGTSENHTSSYEQYF
cdr3_nt: TGTGCCATCAGTGGGGGGACTAGCGAAAACCATACTAGCTCCTACGAGCAGTACTTC

j_call: TRBJ1-1
d_call: -
v_call: TRBV5-4
cdr3_length: 12
clone_size: -
cdr3_aa: CASSLVNTEAFF
cdr3_nt: TGTGCCAGCAGCTTGGTGAACACTGAAGCTTTCTTT

j_call: TRBJ1-2
d_call: -
v_call: TRBV6-1
cdr3_length: 13
clone_size: -
cdr3_aa: CASSEPGNYGYTF
cdr3_nt: TGTGCCAGCAGTGAACCAGGAAACTATGGCTACACCTTC